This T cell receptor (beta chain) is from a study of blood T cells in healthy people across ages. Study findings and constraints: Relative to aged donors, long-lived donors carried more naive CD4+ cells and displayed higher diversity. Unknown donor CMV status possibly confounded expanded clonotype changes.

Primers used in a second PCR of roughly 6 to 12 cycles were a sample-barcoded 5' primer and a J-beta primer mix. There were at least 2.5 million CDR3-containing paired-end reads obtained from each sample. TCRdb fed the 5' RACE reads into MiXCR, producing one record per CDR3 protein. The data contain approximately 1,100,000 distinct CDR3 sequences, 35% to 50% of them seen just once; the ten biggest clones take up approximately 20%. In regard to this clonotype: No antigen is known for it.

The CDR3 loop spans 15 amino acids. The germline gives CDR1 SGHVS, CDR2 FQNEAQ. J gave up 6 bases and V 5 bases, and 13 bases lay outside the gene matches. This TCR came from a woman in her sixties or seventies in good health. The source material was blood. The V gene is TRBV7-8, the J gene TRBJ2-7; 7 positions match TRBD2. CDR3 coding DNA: TGTGCCAGCAGCCCCATTACGGGGGGAGGAAGCGAGCAGTACTTC. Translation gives CASSPITGGGSEQYF.